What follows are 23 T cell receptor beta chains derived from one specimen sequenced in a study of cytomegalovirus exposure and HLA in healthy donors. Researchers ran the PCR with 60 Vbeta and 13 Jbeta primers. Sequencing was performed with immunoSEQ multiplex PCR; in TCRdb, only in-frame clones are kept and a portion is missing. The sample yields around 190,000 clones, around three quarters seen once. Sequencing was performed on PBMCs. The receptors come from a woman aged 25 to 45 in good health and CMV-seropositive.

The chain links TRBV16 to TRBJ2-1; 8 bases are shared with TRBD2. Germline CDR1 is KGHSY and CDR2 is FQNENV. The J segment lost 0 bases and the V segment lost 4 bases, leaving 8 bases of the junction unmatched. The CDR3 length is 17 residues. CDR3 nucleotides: TGTGCCAGCAGCCCCCGGCGGGGGGCGGTCTCCTACAATGAGCAGTTCTTC. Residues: CASSPRRGAVSYNEQFF.

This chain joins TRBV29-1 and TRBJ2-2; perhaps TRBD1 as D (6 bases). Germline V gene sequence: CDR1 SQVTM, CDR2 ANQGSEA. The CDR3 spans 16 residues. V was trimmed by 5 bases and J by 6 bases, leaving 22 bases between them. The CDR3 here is CSVSPDSYADPGELFF. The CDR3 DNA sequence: TGCAGCGTTTCCCCGGACAGTTACGCCGATCCCGGGGAGCTGTTTTTT.

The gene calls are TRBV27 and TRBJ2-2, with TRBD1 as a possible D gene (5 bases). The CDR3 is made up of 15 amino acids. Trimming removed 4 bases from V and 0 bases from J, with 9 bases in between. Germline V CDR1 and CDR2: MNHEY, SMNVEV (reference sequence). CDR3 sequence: CASSSWTTNTGELFF. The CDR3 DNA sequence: TGTGCCAGCAGTTCTTGGACAACGAACACCGGGGAGCTGTTTTTT.

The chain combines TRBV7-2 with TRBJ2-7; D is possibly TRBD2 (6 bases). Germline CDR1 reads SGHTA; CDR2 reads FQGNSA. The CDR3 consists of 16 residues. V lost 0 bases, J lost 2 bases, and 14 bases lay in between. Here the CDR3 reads CASSLAGVAAAYEQYF. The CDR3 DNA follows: TGTGCCAGCAGCTTAGCTGGGGTAGCGGCAGCCTACGAGCAGTACTTC.

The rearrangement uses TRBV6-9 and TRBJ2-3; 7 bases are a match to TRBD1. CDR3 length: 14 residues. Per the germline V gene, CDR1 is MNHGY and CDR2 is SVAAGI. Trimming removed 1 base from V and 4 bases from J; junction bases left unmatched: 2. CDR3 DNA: TGTGCCAGCAGTTATTGGACAGGCCCAGATACGCAGTATTTT. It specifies CASSYWTGPDTQYF.

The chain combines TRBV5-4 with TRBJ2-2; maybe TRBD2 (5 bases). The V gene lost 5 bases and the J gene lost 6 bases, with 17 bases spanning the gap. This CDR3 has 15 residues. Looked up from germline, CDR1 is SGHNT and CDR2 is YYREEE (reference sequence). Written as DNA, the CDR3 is TGTGCCAGCAGTCTACTAGGAGAGGCGGCCGGGGAGCTGTTTTTT. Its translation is CASSLLGEAAGELFF.

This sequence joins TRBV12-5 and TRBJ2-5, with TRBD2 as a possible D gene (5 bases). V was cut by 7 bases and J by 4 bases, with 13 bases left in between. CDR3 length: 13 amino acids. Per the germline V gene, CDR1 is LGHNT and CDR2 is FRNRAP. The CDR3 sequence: CASAQPAGETQYF. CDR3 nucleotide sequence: TGTGCTAGTGCCCAACCCGCGGGAGAGACCCAGTACTTC.

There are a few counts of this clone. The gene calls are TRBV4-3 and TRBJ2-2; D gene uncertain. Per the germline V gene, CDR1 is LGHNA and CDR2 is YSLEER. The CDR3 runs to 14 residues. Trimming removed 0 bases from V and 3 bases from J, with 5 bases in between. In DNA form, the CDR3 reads TGCGCCAGCAGCCAAGACAGATACACCGGGGAGCTGTTTTTT. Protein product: CASSQDRYTGELFF.

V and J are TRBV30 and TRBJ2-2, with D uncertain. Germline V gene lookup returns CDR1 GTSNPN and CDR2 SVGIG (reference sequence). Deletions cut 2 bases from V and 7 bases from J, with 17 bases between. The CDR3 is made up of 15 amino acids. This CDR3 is CAWSRRRQWSGELFF. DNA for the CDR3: TGTGCCTGGAGTCGACGGCGGCAGTGGAGCGGGGAGCTGTTTTTT.

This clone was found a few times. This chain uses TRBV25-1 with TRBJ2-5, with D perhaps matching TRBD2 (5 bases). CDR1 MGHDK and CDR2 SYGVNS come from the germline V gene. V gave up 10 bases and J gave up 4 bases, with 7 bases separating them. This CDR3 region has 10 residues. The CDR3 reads CATSGETQYF. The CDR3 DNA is TGTGCCACCAGCGGAGAGACCCAGTACTTC.

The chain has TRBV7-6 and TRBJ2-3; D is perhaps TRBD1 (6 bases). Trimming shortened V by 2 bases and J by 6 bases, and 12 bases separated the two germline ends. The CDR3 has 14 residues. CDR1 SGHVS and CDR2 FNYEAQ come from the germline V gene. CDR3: CASSLSGGRDTQYF. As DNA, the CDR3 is TGTGCCAGCAGCTTAAGTGGGGGCAGGGATACGCAGTATTTT.

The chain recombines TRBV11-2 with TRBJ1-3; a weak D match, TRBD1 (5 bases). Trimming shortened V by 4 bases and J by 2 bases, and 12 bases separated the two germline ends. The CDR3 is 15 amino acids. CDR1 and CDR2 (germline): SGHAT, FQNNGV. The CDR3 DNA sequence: TGTGCCAGCAGCTCTACCGGACATACTGGAAACACCATATATTTT. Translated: CASSSTGHTGNTIYF.

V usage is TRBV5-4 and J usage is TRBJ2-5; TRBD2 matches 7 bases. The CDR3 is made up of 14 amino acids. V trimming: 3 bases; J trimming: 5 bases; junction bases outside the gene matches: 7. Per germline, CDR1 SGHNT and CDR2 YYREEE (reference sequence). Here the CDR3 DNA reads TGTGCCAGCAGCTCCGAGGGGCGGGGGGAGACCCAGTACTTC. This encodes CASSSEGRGETQYF.

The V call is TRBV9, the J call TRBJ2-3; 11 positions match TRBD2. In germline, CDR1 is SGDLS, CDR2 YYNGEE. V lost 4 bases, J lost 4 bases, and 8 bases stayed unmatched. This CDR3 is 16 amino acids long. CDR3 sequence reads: CASSIAGGHSADTQYF. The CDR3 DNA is TGTGCCAGCAGCATAGCGGGAGGGCATTCTGCAGATACGCAGTATTTT.

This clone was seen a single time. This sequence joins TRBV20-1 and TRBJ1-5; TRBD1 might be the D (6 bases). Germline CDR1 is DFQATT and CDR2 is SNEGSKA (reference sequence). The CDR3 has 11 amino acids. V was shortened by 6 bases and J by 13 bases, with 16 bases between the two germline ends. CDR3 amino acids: CSAQRGGVQHF. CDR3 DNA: TGCAGTGCCCAAAGGGGGGGAGTACAGCATTTT.

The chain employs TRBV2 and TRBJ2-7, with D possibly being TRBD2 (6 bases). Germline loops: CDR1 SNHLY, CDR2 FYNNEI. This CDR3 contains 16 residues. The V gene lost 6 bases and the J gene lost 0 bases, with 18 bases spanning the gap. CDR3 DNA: TGTGCCAGCAGGTATCTGGGGGACTCCTTCTCCTACGAGCAGTACTTC. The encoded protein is CASRYLGDSFSYEQYF.

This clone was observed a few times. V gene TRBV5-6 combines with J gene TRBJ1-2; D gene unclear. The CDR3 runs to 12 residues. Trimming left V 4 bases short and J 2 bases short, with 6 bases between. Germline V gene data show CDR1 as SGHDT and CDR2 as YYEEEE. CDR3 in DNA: TGTGCCAGCAGCCTACGGAACTATGGCTACACCTTC. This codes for CASSLRNYGYTF.

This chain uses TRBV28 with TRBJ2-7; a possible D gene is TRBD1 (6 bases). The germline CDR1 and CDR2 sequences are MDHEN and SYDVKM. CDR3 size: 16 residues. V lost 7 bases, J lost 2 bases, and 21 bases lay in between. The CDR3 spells CASMGVGNRAPYEQYF. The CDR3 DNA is TGTGCCAGCATGGGAGTCGGTAACAGGGCCCCCTACGAGCAGTACTTC. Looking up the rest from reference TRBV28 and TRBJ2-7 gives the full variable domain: DVKVTQSSRYLVKRTGEKVFLECVQDMDHENMFWYRQDPGLGLRLIYFSYDVKMKEKGDIPEGYSVSREKKERFSLILESASTNQTSMYLCASMGVGNRAPYEQYFGPGTRLTVT.

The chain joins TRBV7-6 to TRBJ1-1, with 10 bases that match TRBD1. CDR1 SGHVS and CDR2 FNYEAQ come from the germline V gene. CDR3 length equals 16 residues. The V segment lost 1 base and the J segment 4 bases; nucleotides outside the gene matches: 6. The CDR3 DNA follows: TGTGCCAGCAGCTTAGTCGACAGGGGGCTTGGCACTGAAGCTTTCTTT. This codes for CASSLVDRGLGTEAFF.

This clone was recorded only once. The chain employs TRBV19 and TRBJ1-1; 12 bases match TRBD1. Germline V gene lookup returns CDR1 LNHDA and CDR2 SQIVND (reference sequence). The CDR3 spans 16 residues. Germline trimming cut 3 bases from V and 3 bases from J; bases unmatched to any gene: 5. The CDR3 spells CASSIPGQGAYTEAFF. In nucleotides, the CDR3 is TGTGCCAGTAGTATTCCGGGACAGGGGGCGTACACTGAAGCTTTCTTT. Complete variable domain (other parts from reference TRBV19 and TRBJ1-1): DGGITQSPKYLFRKEGQNVTLSCEQNLNHDAMYWYRQDPGQGLRLIYYSQIVNDFQKGDIAEGYSVSREKKESFPLTVTSAQKNPTAFYLCASSIPGQGAYTEAFFGQGTRLTVV.

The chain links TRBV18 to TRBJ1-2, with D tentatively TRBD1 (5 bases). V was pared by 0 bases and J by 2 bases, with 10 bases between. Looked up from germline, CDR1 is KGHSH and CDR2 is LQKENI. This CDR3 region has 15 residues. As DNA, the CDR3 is TGTGCCAGCTCACCACCGTTAAGGGGAAACTATGGCTACACCTTC. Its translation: CASSPPLRGNYGYTF. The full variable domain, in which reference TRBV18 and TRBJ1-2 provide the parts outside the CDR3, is NAGVMQNPRHLVRRRGQEARLRCSPMKGHSHVYWYRQLPEEGLKFMVYLQKENIIDESGMPKERFSAEFPKEGPSILRIQQVVRGDSAAYFCASSPPLRGNYGYTFGSGTRLTVV.

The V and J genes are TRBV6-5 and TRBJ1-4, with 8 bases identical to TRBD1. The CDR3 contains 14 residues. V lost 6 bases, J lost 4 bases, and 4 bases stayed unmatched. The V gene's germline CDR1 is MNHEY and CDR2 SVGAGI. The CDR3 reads CASSRTGINEKLFF. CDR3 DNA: TGTGCCAGCAGCCGGACAGGGATTAATGAAAAACTGTTTTTT.

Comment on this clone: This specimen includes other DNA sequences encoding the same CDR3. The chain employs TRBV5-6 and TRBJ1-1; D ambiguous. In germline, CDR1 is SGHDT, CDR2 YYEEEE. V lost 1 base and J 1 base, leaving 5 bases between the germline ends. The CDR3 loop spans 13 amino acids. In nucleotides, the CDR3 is TGTGCCAGCAGCTTGAGGAGGAACACTGAAGCTTTCTTT. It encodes CASSLRRNTEAFF.